This TCR beta chain was documented in a study of cytomegalovirus exposure and HLA in healthy donors. The study, taken as a whole, reports: Exclusion applied to some V segments, including TRBV6-2 and TRBV6-3, as they were indistinguishable. With further analysis later on, most CMV-associated TCR beta chains appeared HLA-restricted. V- and J-gene trimming of TCR beta was linked (in a later analysis) to a missense DCLRE1C variant. Among TCR beta chains, those listed as cytomegalovirus-associated numbered 164.

With respect to this clone: The antigen is unknown.

The PCR used 60 Vbeta and 13 Jbeta primers. The repertoire was sequenced with immunoSEQ multiplex PCR; TCRdb's copy has only in-frame clones and lacks some. In the table there are about 150,000 clones, 82% of which are singletons. The V gene's germline CDR1 is SGHRS and CDR2 YFSETQ. The CDR3 consists of 16 residues. V trimming: 4 bases; J trimming: 2 bases; junction bases outside the gene matches: 11. The clonotype originates from a woman aged 50 to 60 in good health and CMV-seropositive. The sample taken for sequencing was PBMCs. The chain couples TRBV5-1 to TRBJ1-1, with 7 bases fitting TRBD1. The CDR3 protein is CASSLGPQGGNTEAFF. The CDR3 coding sequence is TGCGCCAGCAGCCTGGGACCTCAGGGGGGAAACACTGAAGCTTTCTTT.